Listed below are T cell receptor beta chains from one sample, sequenced in a study of cytomegalovirus exposure and HLA in healthy donors. Measured with immunoSEQ multiplex PCR; TCRdb has only the in-frame clones, and not every one. The sample records 130,000 to 150,000 clones, about three quarters being singletons. Specimen: PBMCs. These TCRs come from a man aged 35 to 55 in good health and CMV-seropositive. The CDR3 runs from the conserved cysteine through the conserved F or W. A D gene is named only where the DNA matches it firmly. Clone size appears in some rows only: once, few, many, or a class for an expanded clone.

j_gene | d_gene | abundance | v_gene | CDR3nt | CDR3aa
TRBJ2-3 | TRBD1 | few | TRBV6-5 | TGTGCCAGTGGACAGGGCACAGATACGCAGTATTTT | CASGQGTDTQYF
TRBJ1-6 | - | - | TRBV5-4 | TGTGCCAGCAGGCTAAAGAACAGGGACTCACCCCTCCACTTT | CASRLKNRDSPLHF
TRBJ2-5 | TRBD2 | - | TRBV5-4 | TGTGCCAGCAGCCAAGAGACTAGCGTAGGGGAGACCCAGTACTTC | CASSQETSVGETQYF
TRBJ2-1 | TRBD2 | - | TRBV5-1 | TGCGCCAGCAGCTGGACTAGCGGAGCTTCCGACGGCAATGAGCAGTTCTTC | CASSWTSGASDGNEQFF
TRBJ1-2 | TRBD1 | - | TRBV27 | TGTGCCAGCAGTCCACGACAACTAGACAGGGTTAACGGCTACACCTTC | CASSPRQLDRVNGYTF
TRBJ2-7 | TRBD2 | - | TRBV5-4 | TGTGCCAGCACCCTAAGGGGAGGGTCGAACTACGAGCAGTACTTC | CASTLRGGSNYEQYF
TRBJ1-2 | - | - | TRBV28 | TGTGCCAGCAGGTCGGGGGACGGCTTCTATGGCTACACCTTC | CASRSGDGFYGYTF
TRBJ2-2 | - | - | TRBV4-3 | TGCGCCAGCAGCCCTGGACAGAGCACCGGGGAGCTGTTTTTT | CASSPGQSTGELFF
TRBJ2-6 | - | - | TRBV13 | TGTGCCAGCAGCGGAGGGACAGCCACCTCTGGGGCCAACGTCCTGACTTTC | CASSGGTATSGANVLTF
TRBJ1-1 | - | - | TRBV30 | TGTGCCTGGAGTGCCGACAGGACCACTGAAGCTTTCTTT | CAWSADRTTEAFF
TRBJ2-3 | - | - | TRBV9 | TGTGCCAGCAGCCTACCGGCAGGGATCGACACAGATACGCAGTATTTT | CASSLPAGIDTDTQYF
TRBJ2-5 | - | - | TRBV14 | TGTGCCAGCAGAGGAGGGGCTAAAGAGACCCAGTACTTC | CASRGGAKETQYF
TRBJ2-7 | TRBD1 | - | TRBV11-2 | TGTGCCAGCAGCTTACACCCAGGGGGCTACGAGCAGTACTTC | CASSLHPGGYEQYF
TRBJ1-5 | - | - | TRBV5-8 | TGTGCCAGCAGCACAGCTTCGACAGCCCTAAATCAGCCCCAGCATTTT | CASSTASTALNQPQHF
TRBJ1-2 | TRBD1 | - | TRBV12-5 | TGTGCTAGTGGTTTTGCTACAGGGGTCACAGGCTACACCTTC | CASGFATGVTGYTF
TRBJ2-2 | - | - | TRBV29-1 | TGCAGCGTTGGGGGGGCCGGGGAGCTGTTTTTT | CSVGGAGELFF
TRBJ1-1 | - | - | TRBV7-8 | TGTGCCAGCAGCTACAGGGCGAACACTGAAGCTTTCTTT | CASSYRANTEAFF
TRBJ1-5 | TRBD1 | - | TRBV2 | TGTGCCAGCTACAGGGGGCAGGAAGGTCAGCCCCAGCATTTT | CASYRGQEGQPQHF
TRBJ2-2 | TRBD2 | - | TRBV4-3 | TGCGCCAGCAGCCAAGATTCGAGGACTAGTAGGACCGGGGAGCTGTTTTTT | CASSQDSRTSRTGELFF
TRBJ2-1 | - | - | TRBV7-2 | TGTGCCAGCAGCTTAAACAGGGTACGAAATGAGCAGTTCTTC | CASSLNRVRNEQFF
TRBJ1-1 | - | few | TRBV4-2 | TGTGCCAGCAGCCAAGTCCGGGCGGGGCTCGGTACTGAAGCTTTCTTT | CASSQVRAGLGTEAFF
TRBJ2-2 | - | - | TRBV28 | TGTGCCAGCACTCGGGATGGTCCGAACACCGGGGAGCTGTTTTTT | CASTRDGPNTGELFF
TRBJ2-5 | TRBD1 | - | TRBV7-2 | TGTGCCAGCAGCTTAAATCCTAGGGGGCTCCCTAAAGAGACCCAGTACTTC | CASSLNPRGLPKETQYF
TRBJ2-5 | - | - | TRBV7-9 | TGTGCCAGCGCTGCGTATAACCAAGAGACCCAGTACTTC | CASAAYNQETQYF
TRBJ1-2 | - | once | TRBV29-1 | TGCAGCGTTGGGCAGAACTATGGCTACACCTTC | CSVGQNYGYTF
TRBJ2-5 | TRBD2 | - | TRBV27 | TGTGCCAGCAGTCGATGGACTAGCGGGAGTAGAGGGGAGACCCAGTACTTC | CASSRWTSGSRGETQYF
TRBJ1-1 | TRBD1 | - | TRBV13 | TGTGCCAGCAGCCCAAGGGACAGCCCGAACACTGAAGCTTTCTTT | CASSPRDSPNTEAFF
TRBJ1-2 | - | - | TRBV5-1 | TGCGCCAGCAGCTTAGCAGGGGTCTATGGCTACACCTTC | CASSLAGVYGYTF
TRBJ2-5 | - | - | TRBV6-1 | TGTGCCAGCAGTGAAAGCCCCCCCGGGACCCAGTACTTC | CASSESPPGTQYF
TRBJ2-2 | TRBD2 | - | TRBV29-1 | TGCAGCGATCCGGCGGGGACTAGCGGGATAAGTGCGAACACCGGGGAGCTGTTTTTT | CSDPAGTSGISANTGELFF
TRBJ1-1 | TRBD1 | - | TRBV7-9 | TGTGCCAGCAGCCGGGCGTCGGGACAGTACACTGAAGCTTTCTTT | CASSRASGQYTEAFF
TRBJ1-2 | - | - | TRBV27 | TGTGCCAGCAGTTTATCCGGAGGACTCGACTATGGCTACACCTTC | CASSLSGGLDYGYTF
TRBJ2-1 | - | - | TRBV5-1 | TGCGCCAGCTCGAGGGGGGGAGGGAGAGAGCAGTTCTTC | CASSRGGGREQFF
TRBJ2-2 | - | - | TRBV7-8 | TGTGCCAGCAGCGGGGGGACAGTTGTTTGGACCGGGGAGCTGTTTTTT | CASSGGTVVWTGELFF
TRBJ2-7 | - | - | TRBV6-5 | TGTGCCAGCGGGGTAGACAGATCTCCAACCTACGAGCAGTACTTC | CASGVDRSPTYEQYF
TRBJ1-2 | TRBD1 | - | TRBV6-6 | TGTGCCAGCAGCCCTCCGGGACAGGGGCGATACACCTTC | CASSPPGQGRYTF
TRBJ2-6 | - | - | TRBV29-1 | TGCAGCGCACAGGGAGGGGATGGCTCTGGGGCCAACGTCCTGACTTTC | CSAQGGDGSGANVLTF
TRBJ2-7 | TRBD2 | - | TRBV7-2 | TGTGCCAGCATCGGGAGCGGGAGGGCCAGGCTCTTGGGTTCCTACGAGCAGTACTTC | CASIGSGRARLLGSYEQYF